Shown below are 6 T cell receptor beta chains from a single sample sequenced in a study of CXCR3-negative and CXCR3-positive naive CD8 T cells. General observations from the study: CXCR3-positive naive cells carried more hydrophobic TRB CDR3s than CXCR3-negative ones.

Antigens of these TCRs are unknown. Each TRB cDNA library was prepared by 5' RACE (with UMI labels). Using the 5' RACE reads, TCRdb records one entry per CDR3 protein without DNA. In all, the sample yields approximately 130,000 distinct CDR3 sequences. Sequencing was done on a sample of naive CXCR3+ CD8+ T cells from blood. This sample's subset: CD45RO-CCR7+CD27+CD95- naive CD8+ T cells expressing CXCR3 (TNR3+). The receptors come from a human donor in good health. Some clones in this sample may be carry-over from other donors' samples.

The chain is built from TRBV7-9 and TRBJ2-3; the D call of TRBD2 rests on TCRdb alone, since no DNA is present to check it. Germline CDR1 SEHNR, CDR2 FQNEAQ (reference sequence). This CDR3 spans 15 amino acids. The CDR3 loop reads CAILLGPHSTDTQYF.

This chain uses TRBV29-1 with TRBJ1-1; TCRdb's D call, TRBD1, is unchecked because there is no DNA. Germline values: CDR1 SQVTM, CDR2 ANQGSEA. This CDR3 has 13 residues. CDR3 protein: CSVDRGENTEAFF.

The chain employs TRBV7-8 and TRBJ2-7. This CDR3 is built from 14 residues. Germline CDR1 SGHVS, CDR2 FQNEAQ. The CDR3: CASSLGTPPHEQYF.

The chain's CDR3 is CASSTHREVGRTAKNIQYF. The J gene is TRBJ2-4, the V gene TRBV7-8; TCRdb gives TRBD1 as the D gene, but with no DNA this cannot be confirmed. Per germline, CDR1 SGHVS and CDR2 FQNEAQ. The CDR3 sequence is 19 residues long.

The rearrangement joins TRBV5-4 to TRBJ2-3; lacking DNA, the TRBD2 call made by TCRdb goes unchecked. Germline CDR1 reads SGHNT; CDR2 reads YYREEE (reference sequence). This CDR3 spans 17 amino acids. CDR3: CASSTDLGSGGTDTQYF. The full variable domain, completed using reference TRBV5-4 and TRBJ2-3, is ETGVTQSPTHLIKTRGQQVTLRCSSQSGHNTVSWYQQALGQGPQFIFQYYREEENGRGNFPPRFSGLQFPNYSSELNVNALELDDSALYLCASSTDLGSGGTDTQYFGPGTRLTVL.

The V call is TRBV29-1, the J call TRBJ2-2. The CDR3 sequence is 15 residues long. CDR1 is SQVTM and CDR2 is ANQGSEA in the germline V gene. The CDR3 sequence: CSVEERSANTGELFF.